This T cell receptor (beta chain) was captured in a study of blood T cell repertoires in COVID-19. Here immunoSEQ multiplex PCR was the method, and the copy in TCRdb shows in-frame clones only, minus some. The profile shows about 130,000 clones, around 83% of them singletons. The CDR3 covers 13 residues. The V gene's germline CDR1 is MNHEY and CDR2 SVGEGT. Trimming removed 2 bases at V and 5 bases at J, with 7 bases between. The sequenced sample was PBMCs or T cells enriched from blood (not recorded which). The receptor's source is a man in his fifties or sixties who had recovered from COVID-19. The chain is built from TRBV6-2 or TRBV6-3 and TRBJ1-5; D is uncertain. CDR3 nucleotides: TGTGCCAGCAGTTACGTCCGTCATCAGCCCCAGCATTTT. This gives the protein CASSYVRHQPQHF.